One T cell receptor (beta chain) is described in this entry. The record originates from a study of T cell changes during pregnancy in multiple sclerosis. TCRdb keeps only in-frame clones here, not all; method: immunoSEQ multiplex PCR. Among 45,000 to 55,000 clones listed, roughly 94% were seen once. From germline, CDR1 is SNHLY and CDR2 FYNNEI. The V end lost 7 bases, the J end lost 2 bases, and 12 bases lay between the germline ends. CDR3 length equals 13 residues. The starting material was CD8+ T cells from peripheral blood mononuclear cells, obtained before pregnancy. The sequence was collected from a female donor with multiple sclerosis, enrolled in a pregnancy study. V usage is TRBV2 and J usage is TRBJ2-7; D is uncertain. Written as DNA, the CDR3 is TGTGCCAGCATTCGCAGTTATCCCTACGAGCAGTACTTC. Its translation is CASIRSYPYEQYF.